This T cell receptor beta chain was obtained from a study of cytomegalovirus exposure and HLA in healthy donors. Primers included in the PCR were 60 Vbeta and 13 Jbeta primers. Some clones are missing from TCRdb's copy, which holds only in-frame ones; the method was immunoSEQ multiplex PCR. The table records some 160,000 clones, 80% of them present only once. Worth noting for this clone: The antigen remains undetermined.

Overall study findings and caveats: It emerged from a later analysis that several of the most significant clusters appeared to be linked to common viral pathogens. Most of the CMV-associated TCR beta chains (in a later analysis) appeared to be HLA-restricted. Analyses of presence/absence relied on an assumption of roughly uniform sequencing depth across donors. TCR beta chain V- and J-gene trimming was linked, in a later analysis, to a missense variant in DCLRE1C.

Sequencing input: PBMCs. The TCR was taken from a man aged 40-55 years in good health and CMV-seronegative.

The CDR3 bases are TGCGCCAGCAGCTTGGACAGCCAGAACACTGAAGCTTTCTTT. Amino acids: CASSLDSQNTEAFF. The chain has TRBV5-1 and TRBJ1-1; D unclear. CDR1 is SGHRS and CDR2 is YFSETQ in the germline V gene. The CDR3 spans 14 residues. Trimming removed 0 bases at V and 1 base at J, with 7 bases between.